This T cell receptor beta chain was recorded in a study of shared clonotypes between healthy human individuals. Study-level findings and limits: Sharing across several donors was seen in around 5% of naive CD4 clonotypes. Clonotype sharing across donors was expected to vary with sequencing depth.

CD45RO negativity and positive selection for CCR7 defined naive CD8 cells, a population that excluded terminally differentiated effector memory CD45RA+ cells. Repertoires were generated with immunoSEQ multiplex PCR, while TCRdb's copy carries only in-frame clones and drops some. The table has some 740,000 clones, approximately 92% seen once; the top ten hold 20% to 30%. Turning to this clone: What it binds is not known.

The CDR3 runs 15 residues. Trimming shortened V by 7 bases and J by 1 base, and 13 bases separated the two germline ends. Germline V gene lookup returns CDR1 LNHDA and CDR2 SQIVND (reference sequence). The clonotype was recovered from a man aged 30 to 39 in good health. The rearrangement joins TRBV19 to TRBJ2-2; the D call may be TRBD1 or TRBD2 (5 bases each). Sequencing was performed on naive CD8+ T cells sorted from blood. The CDR3 spells CASTKWDRNTGELFF. The CDR3 DNA reads TGTGCCAGTACCAAGTGGGACCGGAACACCGGGGAGCTGTTTTTT. Full variable domain (missing parts from reference TRBV19 and TRBJ2-2): DGGITQSPKYLFRKEGQNVTLSCEQNLNHDAMYWYRQDPGQGLRLIYYSQIVNDFQKGDIAEGYSVSREKKESFPLTVTSAQKNPTAFYLCASTKWDRNTGELFFGEGSRLTVL.